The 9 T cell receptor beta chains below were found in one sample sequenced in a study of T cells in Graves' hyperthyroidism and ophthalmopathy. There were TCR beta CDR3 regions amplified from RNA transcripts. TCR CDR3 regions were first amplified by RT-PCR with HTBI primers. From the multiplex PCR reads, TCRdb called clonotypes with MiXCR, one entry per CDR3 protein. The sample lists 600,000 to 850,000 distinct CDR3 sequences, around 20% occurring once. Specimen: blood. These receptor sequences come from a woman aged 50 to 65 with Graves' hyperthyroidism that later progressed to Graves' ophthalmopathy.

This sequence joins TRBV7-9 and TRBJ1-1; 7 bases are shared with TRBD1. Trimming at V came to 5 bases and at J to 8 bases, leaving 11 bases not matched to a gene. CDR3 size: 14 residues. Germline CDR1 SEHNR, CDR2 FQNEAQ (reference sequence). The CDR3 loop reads CASSQDRDYKEAFF. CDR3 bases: TGTGCCAGCAGCCAAGACAGGGACTACAAGGAAGCTTTCTTT.

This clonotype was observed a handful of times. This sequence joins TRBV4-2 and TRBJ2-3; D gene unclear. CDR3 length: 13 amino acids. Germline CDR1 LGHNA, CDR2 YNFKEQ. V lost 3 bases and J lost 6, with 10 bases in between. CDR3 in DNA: TGTGCCAGCAGCCAGGCGGTCGGGGATACGCAGTATTTT. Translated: CASSQAVGDTQYF.

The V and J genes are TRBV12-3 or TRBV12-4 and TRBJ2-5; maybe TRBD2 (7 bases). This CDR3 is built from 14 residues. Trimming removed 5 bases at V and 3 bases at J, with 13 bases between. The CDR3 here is CASSPRGAEETQYF. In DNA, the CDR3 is TGTGCCAGCAGTCCTCGGGGGGCGGAAGAGACCCAGTACTTC.

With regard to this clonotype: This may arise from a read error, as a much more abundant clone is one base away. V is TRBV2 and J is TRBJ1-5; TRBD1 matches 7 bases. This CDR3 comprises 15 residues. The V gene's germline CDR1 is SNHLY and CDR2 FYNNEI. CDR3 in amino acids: CAGSEFKGASQPQHF. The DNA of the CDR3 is TGTGCCGGCAGTGAATTTAAGGGGGCTAGTCAGCCCCAGCATTTT.

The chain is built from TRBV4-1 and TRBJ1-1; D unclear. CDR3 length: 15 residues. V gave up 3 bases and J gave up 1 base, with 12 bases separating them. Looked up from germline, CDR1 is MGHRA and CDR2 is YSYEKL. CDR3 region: CASSQMEGWNTEAFF. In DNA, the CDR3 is TGCGCCAGCAGCCAGATGGAGGGATGGAACACTGAAGCTTTCTTT.

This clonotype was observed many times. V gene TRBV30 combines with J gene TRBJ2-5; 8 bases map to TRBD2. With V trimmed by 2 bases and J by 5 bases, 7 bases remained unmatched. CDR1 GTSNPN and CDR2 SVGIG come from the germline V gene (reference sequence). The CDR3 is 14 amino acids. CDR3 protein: CAWSRLAKGETQYF. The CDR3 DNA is TGTGCCTGGAGTCGACTAGCGAAGGGGGAGACCCAGTACTTC.

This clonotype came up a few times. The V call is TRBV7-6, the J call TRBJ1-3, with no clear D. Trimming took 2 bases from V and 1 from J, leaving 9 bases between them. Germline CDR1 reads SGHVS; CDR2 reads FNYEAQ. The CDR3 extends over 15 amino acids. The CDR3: CASSLFAVSGNTIYF. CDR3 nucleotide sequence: TGTGCCAGCAGCTTATTCGCGGTTTCTGGAAACACCATATATTTT.

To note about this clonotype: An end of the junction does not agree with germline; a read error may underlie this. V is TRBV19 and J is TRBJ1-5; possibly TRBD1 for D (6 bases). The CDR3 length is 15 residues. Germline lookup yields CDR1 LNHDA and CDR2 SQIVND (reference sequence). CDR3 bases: TGTGCCAGTAGCCCCGGGGCAGGGGATAATCGGCCCCAGCATTTT. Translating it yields CASSPGAGDNRPQHF.

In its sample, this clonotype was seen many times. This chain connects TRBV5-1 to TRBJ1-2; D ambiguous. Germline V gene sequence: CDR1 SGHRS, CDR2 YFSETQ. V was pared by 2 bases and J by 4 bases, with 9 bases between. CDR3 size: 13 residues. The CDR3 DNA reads TGCGCCAGCAGCTTATCAGAAACCTATGGCTACACCTTC. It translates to CASSLSETYGYTF.